This record looks at one T cell receptor (beta chain) sequence and its context. Antigen specificity is unknown. The data derive from a study of early T cells in non-severe SARS-CoV-2 infection. The overall study: Bulk RNA isolated from unsorted whole blood underwent sequencing; chains were not paired. Findings and caveats of the study: Using VDJdb, the matching emphasized anti-spike CD8 responses while missing private and CD4 specificities.

Germline V gene sequence: CDR1 SGHRS, CDR2 YFSETQ. V lost 0 bases, J lost 3 bases, and 10 bases lay in between. This CDR3 is 15 amino acids long. Unique molecular identifiers were attached to individual cDNA molecules. TCRdb processed the 5' RACE reads anew with MiXCR; each CDR3 protein has one entry. The repertoire has over 85,000 distinct CDR3 sequences, roughly 15% of them found once; the top ten carry roughly 1.2%. The J gene is TRBJ2-1, the V gene TRBV5-1; no firm D call. The clonotype originates from an adult who was a healthcare worker with PCR-confirmed SARS-CoV-2 infection or an uninfected control (not recorded which). Sample: whole blood. The CDR3 DNA follows: TGCGCCAGCAGCTTGGATACTGGAAACTACAATGAGCAGTTCTTC. Encoded protein: CASSLDTGNYNEQFF.